Listed below are T cell receptor beta chains from one sample, sequenced in a study of blood T cell repertoires in COVID-19. Here immunoSEQ multiplex PCR was the method, and the copy in TCRdb shows in-frame clones only, minus some. The sample shows 85,000 or so clones, roughly 90% of them seen only once. Specimen: peripheral blood. The receptor source for this set is a man aged 50 to 60 with active or convalescent COVID-19. Each CDR3 is given with its conserved first and last residue. Fields, in order: V gene, clone size, D gene, J gene, CDR3 protein, CDR3 DNA. D genes are given only for firm matches. Only part of the rows carry a size: once, few, many, or a class if the clone is expanded.

V: TRBV29-1
size: .
D: TRBD1
J: TRBJ1-1
CDR3: CSGQTGAHTEAFF
DNA: TGCAGCGGACAGACAGGGGCGCACACTGAAGCTTTCTTT

V: TRBV2
size: few
D: TRBD1
J: TRBJ2-3
CDR3: CASSLDRGTDTQYF
DNA: TGTGCCAGCTCTTTGGACAGGGGCACAGATACGCAGTATTTT

V: TRBV5-5
size: .
D: .
J: TRBJ2-5
CDR3: CASSETRGTETQYF
DNA: TGTGCCAGCAGCGAGACTAGAGGCACAGAGACCCAGTACTTC

V: TRBV19
size: .
D: TRBD1
J: TRBJ1-4
CDR3: CASSIGQGAWNEKLFF
DNA: TGTGCCAGTAGTATCGGACAGGGGGCATGGAATGAAAAACTGTTTTTT

V: TRBV24-1
size: .
D: .
J: TRBJ2-3
CDR3: CATAVGASTDTQYF
DNA: TGTGCCACCGCGGTGGGTGCTAGCACAGATACGCAGTATTTT

V: TRBV19
size: few
D: .
J: TRBJ1-3
CDR3: CASSIWGQGGNTIYF
DNA: TGTGCCAGTAGTATTTGGGGCCAGGGTGGAAACACCATATATTTT

V: TRBV4-1
size: .
D: TRBD2
J: TRBJ2-3
CDR3: CASSQSGLAGFTDTQYF
DNA: TGCGCCAGCAGCCAATCCGGACTAGCGGGGTTCACAGATACGCAGTATTTT

V: TRBV7-8
size: .
D: .
J: TRBJ1-5
CDR3: CASSLEANQPQHF
DNA: TGTGCCAGCAGCTTAGAAGCGAATCAGCCCCAGCATTTT

V: TRBV3-1/TRBV3-2
size: .
D: .
J: TRBJ2-3
CDR3: CASSHPGGFPTDTQYF
DNA: TGTGCCAGCAGCCACCCCGGGGGTTTTCCCACAGATACGCAGTATTTT

V: TRBV5-1
size: .
D: TRBD1
J: TRBJ1-4
CDR3: CASSLVGGYDEKLFF
DNA: TGCGCCAGCAGCTTGGTAGGGGGCTATGATGAAAAACTGTTTTTT

V: TRBV19
size: .
D: TRBD1
J: TRBJ1-5
CDR3: CASSPGTGSNQPQHF
DNA: TGTGCCAGTAGTCCCGGGACAGGGAGCAATCAGCCCCAGCATTTT

V: TRBV7-2
size: .
D: TRBD2
J: TRBJ2-7
CDR3: CASSLAGGTKYEQYF
DNA: TGTGCCAGCAGCTTAGCGGGGGGGACGAAGTACGAGCAGTACTTC

V: TRBV6-5
size: .
D: TRBD1
J: TRBJ1-2
CDR3: CASSYGQGDGYTF
DNA: TGTGCCAGCAGTTATGGGCAGGGGGACGGCTACACCTTC

V: TRBV25-1
size: .
D: .
J: TRBJ2-5
CDR3: CASSDSRTVATQYF
DNA: TGTGCCAGCAGTGACTCCAGGACTGTTGCGACCCAGTACTTC

V: TRBV29-1
size: .
D: .
J: TRBJ2-7
CDR3: CSGQNRLTDEQYF
DNA: TGCAGCGGGCAGAACAGGTTAACGGACGAGCAGTACTTC

V: TRBV7-2
size: .
D: .
J: TRBJ2-1
CDR3: CASSLGLQTYNEQFF
DNA: TGTGCCAGCAGCTTAGGGCTTCAAACCTACAATGAGCAGTTCTTC

V: TRBV27
size: once
D: TRBD2
J: TRBJ2-3
CDR3: CASSLAGDEDTQYF
DNA: TGTGCCAGCAGTTTAGCGGGAGACGAAGATACGCAGTATTTT

V: TRBV30
size: .
D: .
J: TRBJ2-7
CDR3: CAWRGGGPPYEQYF
DNA: TGTGCCTGGAGGGGGGGAGGCCCACCCTACGAGCAGTACTTC

V: TRBV11-2
size: once
D: .
J: TRBJ2-1
CDR3: CASSLGARANEQFF
DNA: TGTGCCAGCAGCTTAGGAGCTAGAGCCAATGAGCAGTTCTTC

V: TRBV4-2
size: .
D: TRBD2
J: TRBJ2-5
CDR3: CASSQRLAGGQETQYF
DNA: TGTGCCAGCAGCCAACGACTAGCGGGGGGGCAAGAGACCCAGTACTTC

V: TRBV6-6
size: few
D: .
J: TRBJ1-4
CDR3: CASSYSLREKLFF
DNA: TGTGCCAGCAGTTACTCGCTACGTGAAAAACTGTTTTTT

V: TRBV5-1
size: .
D: TRBD1
J: TRBJ1-3
CDR3: CASSSTGDSGNTIYF
DNA: TGCGCCAGCAGTTCGACAGGGGACTCTGGAAACACCATATATTTT

V: TRBV6-5
size: once
D: .
J: TRBJ1-2
CDR3: CASRQTQGGYGYTF
DNA: TGTGCCAGCAGACAGACGCAGGGCGGCTATGGCTACACCTTC

V: TRBV6-6
size: once
D: TRBD1
J: TRBJ1-4
CDR3: CASSRDDRATNEKLFF
DNA: TGTGCCAGCAGTAGAGACGACAGGGCAACTAATGAAAAACTGTTTTTT

V: TRBV14
size: .
D: .
J: TRBJ1-6
CDR3: CASSQDYRVGSPLHF
DNA: TGTGCCAGCAGCCAAGATTACAGGGTTGGTTCACCCCTCCACTTT

V: TRBV2
size: few
D: TRBD1
J: TRBJ1-5
CDR3: CASSQDRGVNQPQHF
DNA: TGTGCCAGCAGCCAGGACAGGGGGGTTAATCAGCCCCAGCATTTT

V: TRBV5-6
size: .
D: TRBD2
J: TRBJ2-5
CDR3: CASSLGGTGGPQETQYF
DNA: TGTGCCAGCAGCTTGGGTGGTACGGGGGGGCCACAAGAGACCCAGTACTTC

V: TRBV11-2
size: .
D: TRBD1
J: TRBJ2-7
CDR3: CASSQDRDHEQYF
DNA: TGTGCCAGCAGCCAAGACAGGGACCACGAGCAGTACTTC

V: TRBV19
size: .
D: TRBD1
J: TRBJ1-5
CDR3: CASRDRGDNQPQHF
DNA: TGTGCCAGCAGGGACAGGGGCGACAATCAGCCCCAGCATTTT

V: TRBV30
size: .
D: .
J: TRBJ1-1
CDR3: CAWSRAGALGGEAFF
DNA: TGTGCCTGGAGTCGAGCGGGGGCGCTTGGGGGTGAAGCTTTCTTT

V: TRBV6-6
size: .
D: .
J: TRBJ2-5
CDR3: CASSRGGNVKETQYF
DNA: TGTGCCAGCAGTCGGGGAGGTAACGTAAAAGAGACCCAGTACTTC

V: TRBV7-2
size: .
D: TRBD2
J: TRBJ2-1
CDR3: CASSLVGTSGGLYNEQFF
DNA: TGTGCCAGCAGCTTAGTTGGGACTAGCGGGGGGTTATACAATGAGCAGTTCTTC

V: TRBV5-1
size: .
D: TRBD1
J: TRBJ2-1
CDR3: CASSLIGQGYSFF
DNA: TGCGCCAGCAGCTTAATCGGACAGGGTTATTCGTTCTTC

V: TRBV7-8
size: .
D: TRBD2
J: TRBJ2-3
CDR3: CASSSWGVTSGKTDTQYF
DNA: TGTGCCAGCAGCTCCTGGGGGGTGACTAGCGGGAAAACAGATACGCAGTATTTT

V: TRBV6-1
size: .
D: .
J: TRBJ2-7
CDR3: CASSEPFGHEQYF
DNA: TGTGCCAGCAGTGAACCTTTTGGCCACGAGCAGTACTTC

V: TRBV15
size: .
D: TRBD1
J: TRBJ1-5
CDR3: CATSRRTGGRNQPQHF
DNA: TGTGCCACCAGCAGAAGGACAGGGGGCAGGAATCAGCCCCAGCATTTT

V: TRBV5-4
size: .
D: TRBD1
J: TRBJ2-5
CDR3: CASSLVGRGLWETQYF
DNA: TGTGCCAGCAGCTTGGTGGGTAGGGGGCTGTGGGAGACCCAGTACTTC

V: TRBV18
size: .
D: TRBD2
J: TRBJ2-7
CDR3: CASSPSGRDEQYF
DNA: TGTGCCAGCTCACCTAGCGGGAGGGACGAGCAGTACTTC

V: TRBV20-1
size: .
D: .
J: TRBJ2-3
CDR3: CSAYTDTQYF
DNA: TGCAGTGCTTACACAGATACGCAGTATTTT

V: TRBV4-1
size: once
D: TRBD2
J: TRBJ2-3
CDR3: CASSLFSGSTDTQYF
DNA: TGCGCCAGCAGCCTTTTTAGCGGGAGCACAGATACGCAGTATTTT

V: TRBV5-4
size: .
D: .
J: TRBJ1-3
CDR3: CASSLRGSSGNTIYF
DNA: TGTGCCAGCAGCTTGAGGGGAAGCTCTGGAAACACCATATATTTT

V: TRBV18
size: .
D: .
J: TRBJ1-2
CDR3: CASSPSWTAQLRGYTF
DNA: TGTGCCAGCTCACCATCATGGACAGCCCAGTTGAGAGGCTACACCTTC

V: TRBV4-2
size: .
D: TRBD1
J: TRBJ2-7
CDR3: CASSQGAGTGSYEQYF
DNA: TGTGCCAGCAGCCAAGGAGCCGGGACAGGGTCCTACGAGCAGTACTTC

V: TRBV5-4
size: few
D: .
J: TRBJ1-4
CDR3: CASSLDSPNEKLFF
DNA: TGTGCCAGCAGCCTGGACTCCCCAAATGAAAAACTGTTTTTT

V: TRBV4-3
size: .
D: TRBD2
J: TRBJ2-5
CDR3: CASSQAPVRRGQETQYF
DNA: TGCGCCAGCAGCCAAGCCCCTGTGAGGCGGGGGCAAGAGACCCAGTACTTC

V: TRBV14
size: .
D: .
J: TRBJ2-2
CDR3: CASSQVHNTGELFF
DNA: TGTGCCAGCAGCCAAGTTCATAACACCGGGGAGCTGTTTTTT

V: TRBV6-5
size: .
D: .
J: TRBJ1-3
CDR3: CASRPGGTGNTIYF
DNA: TGTGCCAGCAGGCCGGGGGGGACTGGAAACACCATATATTTT

V: TRBV12-1
size: .
D: .
J: TRBJ2-7
CDR3: CASSWTGLEQYF
DNA: TGTGCCAGCAGTTGGACAGGTCTTGAGCAGTACTTC

V: TRBV4-1
size: .
D: TRBD1
J: TRBJ1-2
CDR3: CASSQGTGAPLGYTF
DNA: TGCGCCAGCAGCCAGGGGACAGGGGCTCCCCTCGGCTACACCTTC

V: TRBV3-1/TRBV3-2
size: .
D: .
J: TRBJ2-7
CDR3: CASSQDLTRDEQYF
DNA: TGTGCCAGCAGCCAAGACCTCACTAGGGACGAGCAGTACTTC

V: TRBV7-8
size: few
D: .
J: TRBJ1-1
CDR3: CASSSGGVNTEAFF
DNA: TGTGCCAGCAGCTCCGGGGGGGTTAACACTGAAGCTTTCTTT

V: TRBV5-4
size: .
D: .
J: TRBJ2-5
CDR3: CASSLKAGDVETQYF
DNA: TGTGCCAGCAGCTTGAAGGCAGGGGACGTTGAGACCCAGTACTTC

V: TRBV29-1
size: .
D: TRBD2
J: TRBJ2-3
CDR3: CSVEDRGGVRKEGPADTQYF
DNA: TGCAGCGTTGAAGATCGGGGGGGGGTCCGCAAAGAGGGCCCAGCAGATACGCAGTATTTT